This T cell receptor beta chain comes out of a study of CD8 T cells in ankylosing spondylitis listed by TCRdb under 2017. At the level of the whole study: T cell receptor beta repertoires were profiled in healthy donors and ankylosing spondylitis patients so that disease-linked TCR variants could be found. The full study cohort was made up of 25 to 30 ankylosing spondylitis patients and 108 healthy donors. Peripheral blood was sampled, and synovial fluid was also collected from ankylosing spondylitis patients. What the work shows at the level of the full study, not this receptor alone: In peripheral blood, the disease-linked clones were found at relatively low frequencies and had a CD8+ phenotype. Some motif variants were previously reported in synovial fluid and blood of reactive arthritis patients, suggesting common disease-initiation mechanisms. Blood from ankylosing spondylitis patients appeared to be characterized by a TCR beta motif composed of under 10 highly homologous amino acid variants. Significant enrichment of the disease-linked clones was reported in matched synovial fluid samples from ankylosing spondylitis patients.

Data came from an Illumina HiSeq 2500. Quantitative 5'-RACE with molecular barcodes was the method used to prepare the TCR beta libraries. In the authors' own workflow: A new computational method based on a probabilistic model of VDJ rearrangement was used to identify disease-linked TCR variants. TCRdb itself trimmed the public reads at Q25 with fastp, ran MiXCR and retained productive beta chains. Rows are combined by CDR3 protein, so each entry shows the most common genes and DNA. These V and J calls are TCRdb output, not the study's own analysis. This sample gives about 39,000 distinct CDR3 sequences in total; under 5% of them show up just once. The ten largest clones represent roughly 4% of the sample. In its sample, this clonotype was seen many times. What this receptor recognizes is not known. The record has no base qualities; no much larger clone is one base away. The CDR3, cysteine through phenylalanine, is 16 amino acids long. Only the CDR3 part of the read is kept: 48 bases, read in frame from the first base. The germline V gene sets CDR1 to SGDLS and CDR2 to YYNGEE. The germline V and J ends show losses of 1 base and 2 bases respectively, and no gene match explains 6 bases of the junction.

Material: blood, either unsorted or a sorted T cell fraction (not recorded which). The chain uses TRBV9 and TRBJ2-3; 8 central nucleotides agree with TRBD2. The origin of this receptor is a female donor with ankylosing spondylitis or in good health (not recorded which). In nucleotides, the sequence is TGTGCCAGCAGCGTATCGGGGGGGGAACCCACAGATACGCAGTATTTT. This is translated as CASSVSGGEPTDTQYF.